These T cell receptor beta chains were read from a single sample in a study of blood T cell repertoires in COVID-19. Sequenced by immunoSEQ multiplex PCR; TCRdb stores in-frame clones only, minus some. Of more than 70,000 clones in the sample, 65% to 90% are singletons; the top ten hold 1.2%. Material: peripheral blood. The receptors derive from a man older than 75 with active or convalescent COVID-19. CDR3s include the opening cysteine and the closing phenylalanine or tryptophan. Each record gives: J gene, D gene, clone size, V gene, CDR3 DNA, CDR3 protein. A D gene is named only where the DNA matches it firmly. For some rows the clone size is stated as once, few or many, or as a class when expanded; others skip it.

J: TRBJ2-7
D: TRBD2
size: -
V: TRBV5-1
DNA: TGCGCCAGCAGCTCATTAGCGGGAGGGCCTGGCGAGCAGTACTTC
CDR3: CASSSLAGGPGEQYF

J: TRBJ1-3
D: -
size: once
V: TRBV7-8
DNA: TGTGCCAGCAGCTTAGCGTTGGCAGGCCACTCTGGAAACACCATATATTTT
CDR3: CASSLALAGHSGNTIYF

J: TRBJ1-6
D: -
size: -
V: TRBV4-2
DNA: TGTGCCAGCAGCCAGGATATAGGACAGTATAATTCACCCCTCCACTTT
CDR3: CASSQDIGQYNSPLHF

J: TRBJ1-5
D: TRBD1
size: medium-sized
V: TRBV28
DNA: TGTGCCAGCAGCCGAAGGGGACAGGGACCCAATCAGCCCCAGCATTTT
CDR3: CASSRRGQGPNQPQHF

J: TRBJ1-4
D: -
size: -
V: TRBV5-4
DNA: TGTGCCAGCAGCCAGGGAAGCCCATTAGCTAATGAAAAACTGTTTTTT
CDR3: CASSQGSPLANEKLFF

J: TRBJ2-7
D: -
size: -
V: TRBV7-2
DNA: TGTGCCAGCAGCCATCGGGCAGGGTCCAACGAGCAGTACTTC
CDR3: CASSHRAGSNEQYF

J: TRBJ1-1
D: -
size: -
V: TRBV19
DNA: TGTGCCAGTACTGGGGCAGGCTTCACTGAAGCTTTCTTT
CDR3: CASTGAGFTEAFF

J: TRBJ1-2
D: -
size: -
V: TRBV2
DNA: TGTGCCAGCAGTGAAGCAGGTACAGGGAGCTATGGCTACACCTTC
CDR3: CASSEAGTGSYGYTF

J: TRBJ1-4
D: -
size: once
V: TRBV5-1
DNA: TGCGCCAGCAGCTCGGGTTCAGGGGTCGGTGAAAAACTGTTTTTT
CDR3: CASSSGSGVGEKLFF

J: TRBJ2-2
D: TRBD2
size: -
V: TRBV6-2/TRBV6-3
DNA: TGTGCCAGCAGTGGGACTAGCCCAATGAACACCGGGGAGCTGTTTTTT
CDR3: CASSGTSPMNTGELFF

J: TRBJ2-1
D: -
size: -
V: TRBV12-2
DNA: TGTGCAAGTCGCTTTCCCCGGACTAGCGGGATCAATGAGCAGTTCTTC
CDR3: CASRFPRTSGINEQFF

J: TRBJ2-1
D: TRBD2
size: -
V: TRBV4-3
DNA: TGCGCCAGCAGCCAAGATGGCGGGAGTGTCTACAATGAGCAGTTCTTC
CDR3: CASSQDGGSVYNEQFF

J: TRBJ2-1
D: TRBD2
size: -
V: TRBV4-3
DNA: TGCGCCAGCAGCCAAGATCCTAGCGGGACTCCCTACAATGAGCAGTTCTTC
CDR3: CASSQDPSGTPYNEQFF

J: TRBJ2-5
D: -
size: -
V: TRBV12-3/TRBV12-4
DNA: TGTGCCAGCAGCTTCGGAGGTAGGGTCCAGTACTTC
CDR3: CASSFGGRVQYF

J: TRBJ1-6
D: TRBD1
size: -
V: TRBV28
DNA: TGTGCCAGCAGAAACACAGGACAGGGGGATAGCTCCTATAATTCACCCCTCCACTTT
CDR3: CASRNTGQGDSSYNSPLHF

J: TRBJ1-2
D: -
size: -
V: TRBV6-5
DNA: TGTGCCAGCAGGCGTGACAGACGAACTAACTATGGCTACACCTTC
CDR3: CASRRDRRTNYGYTF

J: TRBJ2-2
D: -
size: -
V: TRBV11-3
DNA: TGTGCCAGCAGCGTCGGGACTCCGACAATTGCCGGGGAGCTGTTTTTT
CDR3: CASSVGTPTIAGELFF

J: TRBJ2-4
D: TRBD1
size: few
V: TRBV7-6
DNA: TGTGCCAGCAGCTTAGGTCAGGGGGTCAAAAACATTCAGTACTTC
CDR3: CASSLGQGVKNIQYF

J: TRBJ2-3
D: -
size: -
V: TRBV29-1
DNA: TGCAGCGTTGCAGGGACAGATACGCAGTATTTT
CDR3: CSVAGTDTQYF

J: TRBJ1-4
D: TRBD1
size: -
V: TRBV5-5
DNA: TGTGCCAGTAAACCGGGACAGGGTAAAGAAAAACTGTTTTTT
CDR3: CASKPGQGKEKLFF

J: TRBJ2-7
D: TRBD2
size: -
V: TRBV23-1
DNA: TGCGCCAGCAGTCAAGGGACTAGCGGGAGGGGGTACGAGCAGTACTTC
CDR3: CASSQGTSGRGYEQYF

J: TRBJ1-5
D: -
size: -
V: TRBV6-6
DNA: TGTGCCAGCACCCCAGGGCAGGGATTCAATCAGCCCCAGCATTTT
CDR3: CASTPGQGFNQPQHF

J: TRBJ1-1
D: -
size: -
V: TRBV5-1
DNA: TGCGCCAGCAGCTTACAGACAGAGAACACTGAAGCTTTCTTT
CDR3: CASSLQTENTEAFF

J: TRBJ2-2
D: -
size: -
V: TRBV11-2
DNA: TGTGCCAGCAGCTTAACGGCGGGTCCCGGGGAGCTGTTTTTT
CDR3: CASSLTAGPGELFF

J: TRBJ2-1
D: TRBD2
size: -
V: TRBV9
DNA: TGTGCCAGCAGCATAGGCCCGGGAGGGCCAGTGAGCTACAATGAGCAGTTCTTC
CDR3: CASSIGPGGPVSYNEQFF

J: TRBJ2-5
D: TRBD2
size: -
V: TRBV10-3
DNA: TGTGCCATCCAGACTAGCGGACAAGAGACCCAGTACTTC
CDR3: CAIQTSGQETQYF

J: TRBJ1-1
D: TRBD1
size: -
V: TRBV29-1
DNA: TGCAGCGTTGAGCAGGGGGCGAACACTGAAGCTTTCTTT
CDR3: CSVEQGANTEAFF

J: TRBJ2-7
D: -
size: -
V: TRBV7-8
DNA: TGTGCCAGCAGCCCGGGACATGCCTTAGAGCAGTACTTC
CDR3: CASSPGHALEQYF

J: TRBJ1-2
D: -
size: -
V: TRBV9
DNA: TGTGCCAGCAGCGTAGCCCGGGGAGGCTACACCTTC
CDR3: CASSVARGGYTF